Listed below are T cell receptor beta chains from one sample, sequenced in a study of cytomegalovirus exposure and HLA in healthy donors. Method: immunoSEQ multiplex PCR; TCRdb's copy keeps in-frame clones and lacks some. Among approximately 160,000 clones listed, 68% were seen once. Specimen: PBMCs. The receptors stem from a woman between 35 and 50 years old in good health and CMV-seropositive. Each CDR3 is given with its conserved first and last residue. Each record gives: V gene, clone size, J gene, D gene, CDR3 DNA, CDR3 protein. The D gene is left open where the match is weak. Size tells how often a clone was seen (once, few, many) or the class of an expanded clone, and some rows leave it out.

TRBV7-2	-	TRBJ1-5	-	TGTGCCAGCAGCGAAGAGGGCAGTCATAGCAATCAGCCCCAGCATTTT	CASSEEGSHSNQPQHF
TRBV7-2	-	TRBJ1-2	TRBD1	TGTGCCAGCAGCTTAGACAGGGGGCCCTCTGGCTACACCTTC	CASSLDRGPSGYTF
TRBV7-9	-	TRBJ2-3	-	TGTGCCAGCAGCCCCATCCCTCGGGGGGCGGGTACAGATACGCAGTATTTT	CASSPIPRGAGTDTQYF
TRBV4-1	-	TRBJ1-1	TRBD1	TGCGCCAGCAGCCCGACAGGGGGCGCAGGCGGTACTGAAGCTTTCTTT	CASSPTGGAGGTEAFF
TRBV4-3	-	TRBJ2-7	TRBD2	TGCGCCAGCAGCCATCTAGCGGGGGCCACCTACGAGCAGTACTTC	CASSHLAGATYEQYF
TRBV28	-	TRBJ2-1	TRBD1	TGTGCCAGCAGTCGGGACAGGCCTTACAATGAGCAGTTCTTC	CASSRDRPYNEQFF
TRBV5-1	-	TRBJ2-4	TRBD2	TGCGCCAGCAGCCCGGGAGGGGTAGCCAAAAACATTCAGTACTTC	CASSPGGVAKNIQYF
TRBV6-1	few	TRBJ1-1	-	TGTGCCAGCAGGAGGGCTAACACTGAAGCTTTCTTT	CASRRANTEAFF
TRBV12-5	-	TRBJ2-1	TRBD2	TGTGCTAGTGGTTCCTCGAGCGGGGGGCACAATGAGCAGTTCTTC	CASGSSSGGHNEQFF
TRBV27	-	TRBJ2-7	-	TGTGCCAGCAGTCCCCGGGAAAGGGCGTCAGAGCAGTACTTC	CASSPRERASEQYF
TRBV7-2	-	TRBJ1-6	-	TGTGCCAGCAAAAACCGGGGGGGGGATAATTCACCCCTCCACTTT	CASKNRGGDNSPLHF
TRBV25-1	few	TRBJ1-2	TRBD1	TGTGCCAGCAGTGAATATACAGGGGGAGATGGCTACACCTTC	CASSEYTGGDGYTF
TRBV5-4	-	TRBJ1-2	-	TGTGCCAGCAGCCACCCAGGGCTTTCTAACTATGGCTACACCTTC	CASSHPGLSNYGYTF
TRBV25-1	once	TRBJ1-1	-	TGTGCCAGCAGTGAAGATTATTTAGGGGACACTGAAGCTTTCTTT	CASSEDYLGDTEAFF
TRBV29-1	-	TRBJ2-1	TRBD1	TGCAGCGTTGTAGGACAGGCTGGCTACAATGAGCAGTTCTTC	CSVVGQAGYNEQFF
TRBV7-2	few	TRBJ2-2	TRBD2	TGTGCCAGCAGCGCACGAGCGGGGGGGAACACCGGGGAGCTGTTTTTT	CASSARAGGNTGELFF
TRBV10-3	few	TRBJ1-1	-	TGTGCCATCAGTGAGACAGGGACGAACACTGAAGCTTTCTTT	CAISETGTNTEAFF
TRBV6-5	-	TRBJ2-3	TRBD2	TGTGCCAGCAGTTCCTGGACTAGCGGGGGGGATACGCAGTATTTT	CASSSWTSGGDTQYF
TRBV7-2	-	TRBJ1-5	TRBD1	TGTGCCAGCAGCACGGGACAGGTGGTTGGACCCAATCAGCCCCAGCATTTT	CASSTGQVVGPNQPQHF
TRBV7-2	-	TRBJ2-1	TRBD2	TGTGCCAGCAGCTTGGGACTAGCGGGAGCCTGTGAGCAGTTCTTC	CASSLGLAGACEQFF
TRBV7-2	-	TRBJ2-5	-	TGTGCCAGCAGCTTAGAAACAGCCCCCAGTTCGGCCCAGTACTTC	CASSLETAPSSAQYF
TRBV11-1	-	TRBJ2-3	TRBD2	TGTGCCAGCAGCTTAGGGACTAGCGGGAGTGCTAGCACAGATACGCAGTATTTT	CASSLGTSGSASTDTQYF
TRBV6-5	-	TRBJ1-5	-	TGTGCCAGCAGCCCACGGGGGGATCAGCCCCAGAATTTT	CASSPRGDQPQNF
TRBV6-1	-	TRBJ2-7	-	TGTGCCAGCAGTGAAGGGACAACCTTTTCCTACGAGCAGTACTTC	CASSEGTTFSYEQYF
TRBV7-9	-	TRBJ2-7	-	TGTGCCAGCAGCCACTGGACAGCGCTAACCTACGAGCAGTACTTC	CASSHWTALTYEQYF
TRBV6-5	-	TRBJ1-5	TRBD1	TGTGCCAGCAGGAACACAGCCCGGGACAGTGTTCCCCAGCATTTT	CASRNTARDSVPQHF
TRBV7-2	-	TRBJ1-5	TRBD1	TGTGCCAGCAGCTCCACTGCCGGACAGGGGATTAGACCCCAGCATTTT	CASSSTAGQGIRPQHF
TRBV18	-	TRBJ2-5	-	TGTGCCAGCTCACCTACCCACCAGTTCCCCGAGACCCAGTACTTC	CASSPTHQFPETQYF
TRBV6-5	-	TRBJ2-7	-	TGTGCCAGCAGTTATTTACAGGGAACCTACGAGCAGTACTTC	CASSYLQGTYEQYF
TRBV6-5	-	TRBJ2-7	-	TGTGCCAGCAGTTACGCGGGCGAGCAGTACTTC	CASSYAGEQYF
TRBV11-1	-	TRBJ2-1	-	TGTGCCAGCAATCGCGGTTCCTACAATGAGCAGTTCTTC	CASNRGSYNEQFF
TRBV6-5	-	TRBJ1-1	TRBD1	TGTGCCAGCAGTTACATCGCCAGGGGGCACACTGAAGCTTTCTTT	CASSYIARGHTEAFF
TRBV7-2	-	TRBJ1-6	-	TGTGCCAGCAGCTTATTCGGCTCGGGGTTAGGGAATAATTCACCCCTCCACTTT	CASSLFGSGLGNNSPLHF
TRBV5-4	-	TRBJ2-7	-	TGTGCCAGCAGCTTTCAGGCCTCCTACGAGCAGTACTTC	CASSFQASYEQYF
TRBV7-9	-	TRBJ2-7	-	TGTGCCAGCAGCTTCCAGGGGACCAGCTTCGAGCAGTACTTC	CASSFQGTSFEQYF
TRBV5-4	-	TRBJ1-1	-	TGTGCCAGCAGCCAGACACCCATGAACACTGAAGCTTTCTTT	CASSQTPMNTEAFF
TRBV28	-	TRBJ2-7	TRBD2	TGTGCCAGCAGTCTTATAGCGGGAACCTACGAGCAGTACTTC	CASSLIAGTYEQYF
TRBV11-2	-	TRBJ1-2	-	TGTGCCAGCAGCTCCTTGGACCAGGGGGGCTACACCTTC	CASSSLDQGGYTF
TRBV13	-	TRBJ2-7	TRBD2	TGTGCCAGCAGCCGTTACACTAGCGGGAGACAGTGCGAGCAGTACTTC	CASSRYTSGRQCEQYF
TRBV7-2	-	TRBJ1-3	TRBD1	TGTGCCAGCAGCTTCTCAGGGGGGAGTGGAAACACCATATATTTT	CASSFSGGSGNTIYF
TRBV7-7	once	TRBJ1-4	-	TGTGCTAGCAGCTTCCTAGTCGGAGAAAAACTGTTTTTT	CASSFLVGEKLFF
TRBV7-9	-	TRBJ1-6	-	TGTGCCAGCAGCTTACCCGGGACACCCAATTCACCCCTCCACTTT	CASSLPGTPNSPLHF